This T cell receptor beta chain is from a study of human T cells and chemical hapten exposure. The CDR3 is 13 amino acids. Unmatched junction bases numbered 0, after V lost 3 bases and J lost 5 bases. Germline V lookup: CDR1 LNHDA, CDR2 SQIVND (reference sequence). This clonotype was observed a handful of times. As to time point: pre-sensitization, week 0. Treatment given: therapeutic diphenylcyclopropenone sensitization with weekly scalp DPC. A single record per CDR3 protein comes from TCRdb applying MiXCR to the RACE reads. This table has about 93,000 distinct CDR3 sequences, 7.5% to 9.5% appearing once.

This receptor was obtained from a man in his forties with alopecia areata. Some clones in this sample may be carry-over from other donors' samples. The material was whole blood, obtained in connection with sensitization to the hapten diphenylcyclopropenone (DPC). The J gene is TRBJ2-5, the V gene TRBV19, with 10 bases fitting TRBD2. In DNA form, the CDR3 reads TGTGCCAGTAGTATGGGACTAGCGGAGACCCAGTACTTC. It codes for CASSMGLAETQYF.